The 28 T cell receptor beta chains given below trace back to one sample, sequenced in a study of vaccination effects on CD4 cells after COVID-19. Profiling relied on immunoSEQ multiplex PCR, and the TCRdb table lists in-frame clones only, not all of them. Of about 79,000 clones in the sample, approximately 74% were seen once. Sequencing followed a ViraFEST assay step that expanded antigen-specific CD4+ T cells with viral peptide pools. Between days 9 and 11 of culture, CD4+ T cells were separated out. These TCRs' antigens remain unknown. The sequences come from CD4+ T cells from PBMCs cultured with HCoV-229E spike peptides, collected before COVID-19 vaccination. Every receptor here comes from a human donor who received a COVID-19 vaccine.

CDR3 nucleotides: TGTGCCAGCAGCCCCAAGCCCGGGGCGGATACGCAGTATTTT. It yields the protein CASSPKPGADTQYF. J is TRBJ2-3 and V is TRBV7-8; D is tentatively TRBD1 or TRBD2 (5 bases each). The germline V gene has CDR1 SGHVS and CDR2 FQNEAQ. The V end lost 5 bases, the J end lost 6 bases, and 15 bases lay between the germline ends. CDR3 length: 14 amino acids.

The chain is built from TRBV5-1 and TRBJ2-3; D is possibly TRBD1 (6 bases). The germline CDR1 and CDR2 sequences are SGHRS and YFSETQ. The length of the CDR3 is 15 residues. The V end lost 3 bases, the J end lost 2 bases, and 13 bases lay between the germline ends. CDR3 residues: CASSSQTGLTDTQYF. The CDR3, as DNA: TGCGCCAGCAGCTCCCAGACAGGACTCACAGATACGCAGTATTTT.

The V gene is TRBV7-9, the J gene TRBJ1-2; tentative D call: TRBD1 (5 bases). CDR3 length: 14 residues. Trimming removed 1 base from V and 4 bases from J, with 10 bases in between. Germline values: CDR1 SEHNR, CDR2 FQNEAQ (reference sequence). CDR3 sequence reads: CASSLGGVPYGYTF. The CDR3 DNA follows: TGTGCCAGCAGCTTAGGGGGGGTGCCCTATGGCTACACCTTC. Based on the CDR3 plus reference TRBV7-9 and TRBJ1-2, the full variable domain is DTGVSQNPRHKITKRGQNVTFRCDPISEHNRLYWYRQTLGQGPEFLTYFQNEAQLEKSRLLSDRFSAERPKGSFSTLEIQRTEQGDSAMYLCASSLGGVPYGYTFGSGTRLTVV.

The sample holds a few counts of this clone. The rearrangement joins TRBV7-8 to TRBJ2-7, with 8 nucleotides matching TRBD2. Germline-derived CDR1 and CDR2 are SGHVS and FQNEAQ. The CDR3 spans 15 residues. After removal of 1 base from V and 3 bases from J, the junction contained 5 bases not matched to a gene. The CDR3 nucleotides are TGTGCCAGCAGCTTAGGTCTTGGGACTAGCTACGAGCAGTACGTC. It translates to CASSLGLGTSYEQYV.

The chain joins TRBV30 to TRBJ1-5; a weak D match, TRBD1 (6 bases). The CDR3 consists of 14 residues. V gave up 1 base and J gave up 2 bases, with 9 bases separating them. Germline V lookup: CDR1 GTSNPN, CDR2 SVGIG (reference sequence). The CDR3 sequence: CAWSASGGNQPQHF. The CDR3 DNA follows: TGTGCCTGGAGTGCCTCAGGGGGCAATCAGCCCCAGCATTTT.

This clone was detected only once. The chain recombines TRBV19 with TRBJ2-7, with D possibly being TRBD1 or TRBD2 (5 bases each). This CDR3 is 14 amino acids long. V was trimmed by 4 bases and J by 2 bases, leaving 12 bases between them. Germline V gene sequence: CDR1 LNHDA, CDR2 SQIVND (reference sequence). The chain's CDR3 is CASSKRDRPYEQYV. CDR3 coding DNA: TGTGCCAGTAGTAAAAGGGACCGCCCCTACGAGCAGTACGTC.

The chain links TRBV3-1 (or the pseudogene TRBV3-2) to TRBJ1-6; 9 nucleotides match TRBD1. V dropped 5 bases and J dropped 11; count of bases not matched to a gene: 10. The CDR3 covers 15 residues. Germline-derived CDR1 and CDR2 are LGHDT and YNNKEL (reference sequence). The CDR3 DNA sequence: TGTGCCAGCAGCGCGGTACAGGGGGCGAAGGCACCCCTCCACTTT. Protein product: CASSAVQGAKAPLHF.

This clone was observed a few times. The CDR3, as DNA: TGTGCCAGCAGCTTCGTTATCGGGGGGCAGTACGAGCAGTACGTC. This translates into CASSFVIGGQYEQYV. This chain joins TRBV5-6 and TRBJ2-7; D is perhaps TRBD2 (7 bases). The CDR3 has 15 amino acids. Trimming cost V 2 bases and J 4 bases, with 16 bases left between them. CDR1 and CDR2 from the germline V gene are SGHDT and YYEEEE.

The genes are TRBV29-1 and TRBJ1-5; tentative D call: TRBD1 (5 bases). From germline, CDR1 is SQVTM and CDR2 ANQGSEA. Between the trimmed V and J ends, which lost 4 bases and 4 bases, there was a span of 8 bases. The CDR3 consists of 12 residues. The CDR3 loop reads CSVVWGNQPQHF. CDR3 sequence (DNA): TGCAGCGTTGTATGGGGGAATCAGCCCCAGCATTTT.

The chain links TRBV5-4 to TRBJ1-4; maybe TRBD1 (5 bases). CDR1 and CDR2 from the germline V gene are SGHNT and YYREEE (reference sequence). Trimming left V 4 bases short and J 16 bases short, with 26 bases between. The CDR3 has 15 amino acids. CDR3 region: CASSTGGEGRGSEFF. Here the CDR3 DNA reads TGTGCCAGCAGCACGGGGGGGGAGGGGCGAGGAAGCGAGTTTTTT.

This sequence joins TRBV5-4 and TRBJ1-1; tentative D call: TRBD1 (5 bases). Germline CDR1 is SGHNT and CDR2 is YYREEE (reference sequence). The CDR3 consists of 13 residues. V was pared by 5 bases and J by 7 bases, with 15 bases between. In DNA, the CDR3 is TGTGCCAGCAGTAAAGCCGGGGGGGTTGAAGCTTTCTTT. This translates into CASSKAGGVEAFF.

Here the CDR3 DNA reads TGTGCCAGCAGCGTAGACTCAGTTCTGGGGACCCAGTACTTC. This gives the protein CASSVDSVLGTQYF. This chain links TRBV9 with TRBJ2-5; D gene uncertain. The CDR3 has 14 residues. Germline V CDR1 and CDR2: SGDLS, YYNGEE. V was trimmed by 0 bases and J by 7 bases, leaving 13 bases between them.

The gene calls are TRBV6-5 and TRBJ1-6; D may be TRBD1 (6 bases). This CDR3 is 15 amino acids long. V lost 0 bases, J lost 5 bases, and 8 bases lay in between. The germline V gene encodes CDR1 MNHEY and CDR2 SVGAGI. The CDR3 DNA is TGTGCCAGCAGTTACTCTCAGGGGAATAATTCACCCCTCCACTTT. Its protein product is CASSYSQGNNSPLHF.

The table lists this clone with a count of one. The chain combines TRBV5-6 with TRBJ1-6; D is ambiguous. Trimming removed 4 bases from V and 11 bases from J, with 19 bases in between. Germline values: CDR1 SGHDT, CDR2 YYEEEE. The CDR3 spans 15 residues. CDR3: CASSQYKDWAPPLHF. The CDR3 nucleotides read TGTGCCAGCAGCCAGTACAAGGACTGGGCCCCACCCCTCCACTTT.

The chain employs TRBV30 and TRBJ2-7, with D possibly being TRBD2 (7 bases). CDR3 size: 13 residues. CDR1 and CDR2 from the germline V gene are GTSNPN and SVGIG (reference sequence). The ends were cut back, 4 bases at V and 4 bases at J, with 14 bases in the middle. CDR3 protein: CAWTREGGYEQYV. In nucleotides, the CDR3 is TGTGCCTGGACGAGGGAGGGGGGATACGAGCAGTACGTC.

As DNA, the CDR3 is TGTGCCAGCACCGGGACGTCGGTCACTGAAGCTTTCTTT. Amino acids: CASTGTSVTEAFF. The chain is built from TRBV12-3 or TRBV12-4 and TRBJ1-1; a possible D gene is TRBD1 (5 bases). Trimming pared 7 bases from V and 4 bases from J, leaving 13 bases between. The CDR3 loop spans 13 amino acids.

The V and J genes are TRBV19 and TRBJ2-1, with 9 nucleotides matching TRBD1. V lost 6 bases to trimming and J lost 7 bases; unmatched junction nucleotides: 13. CDR1 is LNHDA, CDR2 SQIVND, per germline (reference sequence). The CDR3 consists of 16 residues. The CDR3 here is CASRRDRDFSRNEQFF. The CDR3 coding sequence is TGTGCCAGTAGGAGGGACAGGGACTTTTCACGGAATGAGCAGTTCTTC.

The V and J genes are TRBV3-1 (or the pseudogene TRBV3-2) and TRBJ1-5; possibly TRBD1 for D (5 bases). CDR1 is LGHDT and CDR2 is YNNKEL in the germline V gene (reference sequence). CDR3 length equals 14 residues. The ends were cut back, 4 bases at V and 7 bases at J, with 14 bases in the middle. CDR3: CASSRSGSRQPQHF. The CDR3 DNA follows: TGTGCCAGCAGCCGATCAGGGTCGCGGCAGCCCCAGCATTTT.

The rearrangement joins TRBV4-1 to TRBJ1-4, with D maybe TRBD1 (5 bases). This CDR3 is built from 13 residues. Germline assignment: CDR1 MGHRA and CDR2 YSYEKL. V was cut by 4 bases and J by 5 bases, with 8 bases left in between. CDR3 DNA sequence: TGCGCCAGCAGCCTGGGACCGAATGAAAAACTGTTTTTT. It specifies CASSLGPNEKLFF.

The rearrangement links TRBV7-2 to TRBJ2-1; D gene unclear. The length of the CDR3 is 15 residues. CDR1 and CDR2 from the germline V gene are SGHTA and FQGNSA. V was shortened by 7 bases and J by 6 bases, with 19 bases between the two germline ends. The CDR3 region is CASKIIRGGGNEQFF. The CDR3 bases are TGTGCCAGCAAGATAATCCGTGGCGGCGGCAATGAGCAGTTCTTC.

The chain joins TRBV7-9 to TRBJ1-3; D is unclear. The CDR3 has 15 residues. V lost 2 bases and J 0 bases, leaving 8 bases between the germline ends. Germline V gene sequence: CDR1 SEHNR, CDR2 FQNEAQ (reference sequence). As DNA, the CDR3 is TGTGCCAGCAGCTTAATCGGTGACTCTGGAAACACCATATATTTT. As protein: CASSLIGDSGNTIYF.

V and J are TRBV5-8 and TRBJ2-5, with no clear D. Germline CDR1 and CDR2: SGHTS and YDEGEE. The CDR3 has 13 residues. V dropped 2 bases and J dropped 5 bases, with 10 bases sitting between them. CDR3 in DNA: TGTGCCAGCAGCTTATCTAGGTCGGAGACCCAGTACTTC. It yields the protein CASSLSRSETQYF.

This clone was seen a few times. This chain uses TRBV5-5 with TRBJ1-6; 8 bases map to TRBD1. CDR3 length: 14 amino acids. Germline V lookup: CDR1 SGHKS, CDR2 YYEKEE (reference sequence). Losses at the gene ends were 4 bases for V and 8 bases for J; bases not matched to a gene: 5. The CDR3: CASSPGQDDSPLHF. The CDR3 coding sequence is TGTGCCAGCAGCCCGGGACAGGATGATTCACCCCTCCACTTT.

This clone showed up just a few times. The CDR3 loop is CASSLGPGTDQPQHF. In DNA form, the CDR3 reads TGCGCCAGCAGCTTGGGGCCAGGGACCGATCAGCCCCAGCATTTT. The chain links TRBV5-1 to TRBJ1-5, with D possibly TRBD1 on 5 matching bases. V was shortened by 0 bases and J by 5 bases, with 12 bases between the two germline ends. Germline assignment: CDR1 SGHRS and CDR2 YFSETQ. CDR3 length: 15 amino acids.

This clone was detected only a few times. The chain links TRBV4-3 to TRBJ2-3; TRBD2 is a possible D gene (5 bases). Germline CDR1 and CDR2: LGHNA and YSLEER. Trimming stripped 0 bases from V and 1 base from J, with 11 bases between. This CDR3 region has 16 residues. DNA of the CDR3: TGCGCCAGCAGCCAAGATATTAGCGCGGGCACAGATACGCAGTATTTT. Translation gives CASSQDISAGTDTQYF.

The chain has TRBV2 and TRBJ2-3; TRBD2 aligns across 12 bases. The CDR3 sequence is 15 residues long. The V gene end was trimmed by 8 bases and the J gene end by 5 bases; junction bases not matched to a gene: 8. Germline V gene sequence: CDR1 SNHLY, CDR2 FYNNEI. The CDR3 sequence: CASRVTSGGVDTQYF. CDR3 coding DNA: TGTGCCAGCCGAGTGACTAGCGGGGGAGTAGATACGCAGTATTTT.

The gene calls are TRBV11-2 and TRBJ1-1, with D possibly being TRBD1 (5 bases). V was pared by 2 bases and J by 0 bases, with 10 bases between. The CDR3 is made up of 15 amino acids. Germline CDR1 is SGHAT and CDR2 is FQNNGV. This CDR3 reads CASSLPPGMNTEAFF. CDR3 coding DNA: TGTGCCAGCAGCTTACCTCCAGGGATGAACACTGAAGCTTTCTTT.

V and J are TRBV5-4 and TRBJ1-4; no clear D. Trimming took 0 bases from V and 4 from J, leaving 7 bases between them. CDR1 and CDR2 from the germline V gene are SGHNT and YYREEE (reference sequence). This CDR3 has 14 amino acids. CDR3 region: CASSLARDNEKLFF. In DNA, the CDR3 is TGTGCCAGCAGCTTGGCTCGGGATAATGAAAAACTGTTTTTT.